What follows are 25 T cell receptor beta chains derived from one specimen sequenced in a study of blood T cell repertoires in COVID-19. Sequenced by immunoSEQ multiplex PCR; TCRdb stores in-frame clones only, minus some. The sample lists 210,000 or so clones, 89% occurring once. The source material was peripheral blood. These TCRs come from a middle-aged woman with acute or convalescent COVID-19.

The J gene is TRBJ2-7, the V gene TRBV10-1, with 9 positions matching TRBD1. In germline, CDR1 is WNHNN, CDR2 SYGVQD (reference sequence). The CDR3 totals 15 residues. J gave up 5 bases and V 3 bases, and 8 bases lay outside the gene matches. CDR3: CASSESGTGIHEQYV. In DNA form, the CDR3 reads TGCGCCAGCAGTGAATCCGGGACAGGGATCCACGAGCAGTACGTC.

The CDR3 bases are TGTGCCACCAGTGATGTGGTTGGCAGGGGGCCAGATACGCAGTATTTT. Its protein product is CATSDVVGRGPDTQYF. The rearrangement uses TRBV24-1 and TRBJ2-3; 8 bases agree with TRBD1. With 3 bases clipped from V and 4 bases from J, the junction kept 8 bases outside the gene matches. The CDR3 loop spans 16 amino acids. Germline lookup yields CDR1 KGHDR and CDR2 SFDVKD.

This clone showed up just a few times. The V and J genes are TRBV6-5 and TRBJ2-7, with TRBD2 matching 11 bases. Looked up from germline, CDR1 is MNHEY and CDR2 is SVGAGI. V lost 4 bases and J lost 2; bases outside the gene matches: 4. There are 15 residues in the CDR3. CDR3 in DNA: TGTGCCAGCAGTTTCGGGACTAGCGGTCCCTACGAGCAGTACGTC. Encoded protein: CASSFGTSGPYEQYV.

The rearrangement uses TRBV4-1 and TRBJ1-2; no definite D call. Germline loops: CDR1 MGHRA, CDR2 YSYEKL. Between the trimmed V and J ends, which lost 4 bases and 2 bases, there was a span of 11 bases. The CDR3 runs 14 residues. CDR3 bases: TGCGCCAGCAGCCGACTAGGAGAGAACTATGGCTACACCTTC. Its protein product is CASSRLGENYGYTF.

The CDR3 here is CARSLDAGKGQYV. The CDR3 DNA sequence: TGTGCCAGAAGCTTGGACGCAGGGAAAGGGCAGTACGTC. The chain is built from TRBV5-3 and TRBJ2-7; perhaps TRBD1 as D (5 bases). TRBV5-3 qualifies as an ORF whose function is uncertain. The CDR3 runs 13 residues. Trimming pared 0 bases from V and 9 bases from J, leaving 13 bases between.

The rearrangement links TRBV19 to TRBJ1-2, with D possibly being TRBD1 (6 bases). V was trimmed by 6 bases and J by 5 bases, leaving 13 bases between them. The CDR3 is 13 amino acids. Looked up from germline, CDR1 is LNHDA and CDR2 is SQIVND (reference sequence). The CDR3 protein is CASSPRTAYGYTF. The CDR3 coding sequence is TGTGCCAGTAGCCCCAGGACAGCATATGGCTACACCTTC.

The chain uses TRBV15 and TRBJ1-4; D unresolved. The CDR3 runs to 11 residues. The V gene's germline CDR1 is LNHNV and CDR2 YYDKDF (reference sequence). V was cut by 4 bases and J by 14 bases, with 11 bases left in between. The CDR3 sequence: CATSTSHGLFF. As DNA, the CDR3 is TGTGCCACCAGCACCTCCCACGGGCTGTTTTTT.

The V and J genes are TRBV10-3 and TRBJ2-2; TRBD1 might be the D (6 bases). The CDR3 consists of 16 residues. V lost 2 bases and J lost 4, with 14 bases in between. CDR1 and CDR2 from the germline V gene are ENHRY and SYGVKD. CDR3 coding DNA: TGTGCCATCAGTGAGCCCATGGGGGCGGCCACCGGGGAGCTGTTTTTT. Encoded protein: CAISEPMGAATGELFF.

V is TRBV29-1 and J is TRBJ1-1; weak D call: TRBD1 (6 bases). The CDR3 spans 14 residues. V lost 2 bases, J lost 4 bases, and 14 bases lay in between. The germline V gene encodes CDR1 SQVTM and CDR2 ANQGSEA. The CDR3 region is CSVEQGLGATEAFF. Written as DNA, the CDR3 is TGCAGCGTTGAACAGGGTCTGGGGGCCACTGAAGCTTTCTTT.

This chain uses TRBV27 with TRBJ2-1; possible D gene TRBD2, 5 bases. V dropped 6 bases and J dropped 6 bases, with 12 bases sitting between them. The CDR3 is made up of 13 amino acids. CDR1 is MNHEY and CDR2 is SMNVEV in the germline V gene (reference sequence). For the CDR3, the DNA is TGTGCCAGCAGCGGGGTGGGGATCAATGAGCAGTTCTTC. It translates to CASSGVGINEQFF.

The chain carries TRBV27 and TRBJ1-3; possibly TRBD1 for D (6 bases). Trimming took 2 bases from V and 7 from J, leaving 18 bases between them. This CDR3 region has 16 residues. Per germline, CDR1 MNHEY and CDR2 SMNVEV (reference sequence). This CDR3 reads CASSLGLGAGRNTIYF. DNA for the CDR3: TGTGCCAGCAGTTTAGGTCTGGGGGCAGGGCGGAACACCATATATTTT.

This clone was picked up a small number of times. As DNA, the CDR3 is TGTGCCAGCAGGGACAACCTCGCCGGGTTTAATGAAAAACTGTTTTTT. This encodes CASRDNLAGFNEKLFF. V gene TRBV2 combines with J gene TRBJ1-4; weak D call: TRBD1 (5 bases). The germline V gene encodes CDR1 SNHLY and CDR2 FYNNEI. The CDR3 contains 16 residues. V lost 6 bases to trimming and J lost 4 bases, with 18 bases between them.

The V and J genes are TRBV9 and TRBJ2-2; 8 bases match TRBD1. The CDR3 consists of 16 residues. CDR1 and CDR2 (germline): SGDLS, YYNGEE. The J segment lost 3 bases and the V segment lost 3 bases, leaving 7 bases of the junction unmatched. The CDR3 DNA reads as TGTGCCAGCAGCGGCAAGGACAGGGTCTACACCGGGGAGCTGTTTTTT. This gives the protein CASSGKDRVYTGELFF.

This clone was seen just once. This chain connects TRBV24-1 to TRBJ2-1; no firm D call. The CDR3 loop spans 17 amino acids. Trimming pared 1 base from V and 4 bases from J, leaving 16 bases between. The germline CDR1 and CDR2 sequences are KGHDR and SFDVKD. The CDR3 DNA reads TGTGCCACCAGTGATTTAAATTCGGCGGATAGTTACAATGAGCAGTTCTTC. Amino acids: CATSDLNSADSYNEQFF.

A remark on this clone: A read error may produce the germline difference seen at one junction end. The rearrangement uses TRBV4-1 and TRBJ2-1; TRBD2 agrees at 9 bases. The germline CDR1 and CDR2 sequences are MGHRA and YSYEKL. The CDR3 contains 13 residues. The CDR3 reads CASSQDRGLAGLF. CDR3 DNA: TGCGCCAGCAGCCAAGATCGGGGACTAGCAGGTCTCTTC.

The V call is TRBV24-1, the J call TRBJ2-2; TRBD2 matches at 12 bases. The V gene's germline CDR1 is KGHDR and CDR2 SFDVKD. The ends lost 3 bases at V and 3 bases at J; junction bases unmatched: 1. This CDR3 has 16 residues. CDR3 sequence: CATSDRLAGDTGELFF. Written as DNA, the CDR3 is TGTGCCACCAGTGATCGACTAGCGGGGGACACCGGGGAGCTGTTTTTT.

This rearrangement joins TRBV6-4 to TRBJ2-2; the match to TRBD1 covers 9 bases. The CDR3 sequence is 16 residues long. The V and J ends lost 2 bases and 0 bases, in that order; junction bases with no gene match: 1. CDR1 and CDR2 (germline): MRHNA, SNTAGT. Here the CDR3 DNA reads TGTGCCAGCAGTGACCGGGACAGGGCGAACACCGGGGAGCTGTTTTTT. It is translated as CASSDRDRANTGELFF.

The J gene is TRBJ1-2, the V gene TRBV28, with D unclear. Trimming removed 1 base from V and 6 bases from J, with 12 bases in between. Germline V gives CDR1 MDHEN, CDR2 SYDVKM. The CDR3 contains 14 residues. CDR3 nucleotides: TGTGCCAGCAGTTTATCTGCGACACGAGATGGCTACACCTTC. It encodes CASSLSATRDGYTF.

The V call is TRBV29-1, the J call TRBJ1-1; 8 nucleotides align to TRBD1. This CDR3 contains 19 residues. Trimming cost V 4 bases and J 0 bases; bases outside gene matches: 19. Per the germline V gene, CDR1 is SQVTM and CDR2 is ANQGSEA. CDR3 DNA sequence: TGCAGCGTTGTGCCCCTTTATGGACAGGGACTATCCATGAACACTGAAGCTTTCTTT. It translates to CSVVPLYGQGLSMNTEAFF.

The gene calls are TRBV10-3 and TRBJ1-1; TRBD1 is a possible D gene (5 bases). The V end was cut by 0 bases, the J end by 3 bases, with 14 bases between. The CDR3 totals 16 residues. Germline values: CDR1 ENHRY, CDR2 SYGVKD. CDR3 in amino acids: CAISESGREADTEAFF. The CDR3 DNA reads TGTGCCATCAGTGAGTCAGGCAGGGAGGCGGACACTGAAGCTTTCTTT.

The chain joins TRBV9 to TRBJ1-4; D unresolved. Germline lookup yields CDR1 SGDLS and CDR2 YYNGEE. V lost 0 bases to trimming and J lost 0 bases, with 9 bases between them. The CDR3 loop spans 16 amino acids. The CDR3 reads CASSVEQFATNEKLFF. In DNA form, the CDR3 reads TGTGCCAGCAGCGTAGAACAGTTTGCAACTAATGAAAAACTGTTTTTT.

This clone occurred once. This sequence joins TRBV7-9 and TRBJ2-2; 8 positions agree with TRBD1. Germline V gene data show CDR1 as SEHNR and CDR2 as FQNEAQ (reference sequence). This CDR3 contains 15 residues. With V trimmed by 5 bases and J by 9 bases, 11 bases remained unmatched. The CDR3 sequence: CASSAWTGSTWELFF. The CDR3 nucleotides read TGTGCCAGCAGCGCATGGACAGGGAGTACGTGGGAGCTGTTTTTT.

The rearrangement joins TRBV7-9 to TRBJ2-3, with TRBD1 matching over 12 bases. Germline CDR1 and CDR2: SEHNR and FQNEAQ (reference sequence). The V gene end was trimmed by 1 base and the J gene end by 7 bases; junction bases not matched to a gene: 12. The CDR3 extends over 18 amino acids. CDR3 coding DNA: TGTGCCAGCAGCTTAGTGGAGGTCGGGGACAGGGGGCGTCATACGCAGTATTTT. It encodes CASSLVEVGDRGRHTQYF.

This chain joins TRBV11-2 and TRBJ2-5; D ambiguous. Germline lookup yields CDR1 SGHAT and CDR2 FQNNGV. V was cut by 0 bases and J by 5 bases, with 16 bases left in between. This CDR3 has 16 residues. The DNA of the CDR3 is TGTGCCAGCAGCTTAGATCCGGGTGATGTATTTGAGACCCAGTACTTC. Translating gives CASSLDPGDVFETQYF.

The CDR3, as DNA: TGTGCAAGTCGCTTAGACCCACCTAGGGGGTCTGATAATTCACCCCTCCACTTT. It yields the protein CASRLDPPRGSDNSPLHF. V is TRBV12-2 and J is TRBJ1-6; the table calls TRBD1, which could not be checked here. TRBV12-2 is labeled a pseudogene. The CDR3 contains 18 residues.